The 9 T cell receptor beta chains below all came from one sample that was sequenced in a study of cytomegalovirus exposure and HLA in healthy donors. 60 Vbeta and 13 Jbeta primers were used in PCR. Some clones are missing from TCRdb's copy, which holds only in-frame ones; the method was immunoSEQ multiplex PCR. The sample consists of 100,000 to 150,000 clones, over 70% of them appearing once. The sequencing sample was made of PBMCs. The receptors shown here come from a woman aged 60-75 years in good health and CMV-seropositive.

CDR3 in amino acids: CASSSQDRYNYGYTF. The DNA for the CDR3 is TGTGCCAGCAGTTCCCAGGACAGGTATAACTATGGCTACACCTTC. This chain links TRBV27 with TRBJ1-2, with 7 bases identical to TRBD1. V was pared by 4 bases and J by 1 base, with 6 bases of the junction left unmatched. The length of the CDR3 is 15 residues. Germline V lookup: CDR1 MNHEY, CDR2 SMNVEV (reference sequence).

This chain uses TRBV27 with TRBJ2-1; TRBD2 aligns across 10 bases. Germline assignment: CDR1 MNHEY and CDR2 SMNVEV (reference sequence). J lost 15 bases, V lost 3 bases, and 8 bases had no gene match. This CDR3 has 13 residues. The DNA of the CDR3 is TGTGCCAGCAGTTTTGGAGCGGGGGGGTGGCCGTTCTTC. Translating gives CASSFGAGGWPFF.

The chain employs TRBV21-1 and TRBJ2-5; the listed D gene, TRBD2, was not tested against the DNA. TRBV21-1 is labeled a pseudogene. This CDR3 has 14 amino acids. For the CDR3, the DNA is TGTGCCAGCAGCAGGAAGGAGGGACAAGAGACCCAGTACTTC. Translated, it gives CASSRKEGQETQYF.

This clone has just a few counts. The V gene is TRBV9, the J gene TRBJ2-1; 8 nucleotides match TRBD2. This CDR3 spans 16 amino acids. J was trimmed by 10 bases and V by 4 bases; bases with no gene match: 16. The germline V gene has CDR1 SGDLS and CDR2 YYNGEE. The CDR3 DNA sequence: TGTGCCAGCAGCCTCCTGGTGGCTAGCGGGTGGCACGAGCAGTTCTTC. Protein sequence: CASSLLVASGWHEQFF.

Here the CDR3 reads CASSQGGEGPEAFF. In DNA, the CDR3 is TGTGCCAGCAGCCAAGGGGGGGAAGGGCCTGAAGCTTTCTTT. V and J are TRBV4-2 and TRBJ1-1; a weak D match, TRBD1 (5 bases). This CDR3 has 14 amino acids. CDR1 and CDR2 (germline): LGHNA, YNFKEQ. V was shortened by 1 base and J by 6 bases, with 12 bases between the two germline ends.

The rearrangement links TRBV5-1 to TRBJ1-1; 11 bases fit TRBD1. The CDR3 totals 14 residues. The ends lost 2 bases at V and 4 bases at J; junction bases unmatched: 1. Looked up from germline, CDR1 is SGHRS and CDR2 is YFSETQ. The CDR3 sequence is CASSLGTGGTEAFF. DNA of the CDR3: TGCGCCAGCAGCTTAGGGACAGGGGGCACTGAAGCTTTCTTT.

This chain uses TRBV10-3 with TRBJ1-5; 8 nucleotides line up with TRBD1. Germline CDR1 ENHRY, CDR2 SYGVKD. V shed 3 bases, J shed 5 bases, and the junction held 6 bases outside the gene matches. CDR3 length equals 15 residues. CDR3 protein: CAISDSGQGHQPQHF. CDR3 DNA: TGTGCCATCAGTGATTCTGGACAGGGCCATCAGCCCCAGCATTTT.

The rearrangement joins TRBV6-5 to TRBJ1-1; D possibly corresponds to TRBD1 (5 bases). V was pared by 2 bases and J by 4 bases, with 14 bases between. The V gene's germline CDR1 is MNHEY and CDR2 SVGAGI. The CDR3 is 15 residues long. Here the CDR3 reads CASSYEAGRATEAFF. The CDR3 DNA sequence: TGTGCCAGCAGTTACGAGGCAGGGAGGGCCACTGAAGCTTTCTTT.

CDR3 nucleotides: TGTGCCAGCAGCTTAGACAGGGAGGTAGTGAACACTGAAGCTTTCTTT. As protein: CASSLDREVVNTEAFF. V and J are TRBV5-4 and TRBJ1-1, with TRBD1 matching 7 bases. V trimming: 2 bases; J trimming: 0 bases; junction bases outside the gene matches: 7. The germline V gene encodes CDR1 SGHNT and CDR2 YYREEE (reference sequence). The CDR3 is 16 amino acids.